This T cell receptor beta chain was observed in a study of blood T cell repertoires in COVID-19. Across the study: The United States, Italy and Spain supplied acute and convalescent COVID-19 samples.

Germline-derived CDR1 and CDR2 are ENHRY and SYGVKD. J gave up 8 bases and V 10 bases, and 7 bases lay outside the gene matches. This CDR3 has 13 amino acids. Source study methods: It was from reference gene primer amplification that nucleated cell counts were estimated. Clones were read by immunoSEQ multiplex PCR, and TCRdb kept only the in-frame ones, dropping some. From that table come the V and J calls and clone size; the DNA was used to work out D and trimming. The table includes a few hundred thousand clones, roughly 90% detected once. This receptor was identified in a man in his forties or fifties with acute or convalescent COVID-19. The chain employs TRBV10-3 and TRBJ1-3; 11 positions match TRBD1. The sample taken for sequencing was peripheral blood. CDR3: CATRTGGADTIYF. For the CDR3, the DNA is TGTGCCACTAGGACAGGGGGCGCGGACACCATATATTTT.